A selection of T cell receptor beta chains follows, all from one sample in a study of tumor and adjacent non-tumor tissue in lung cancer. TCRdb independently ran MiXCR on the multiplex PCR reads; one entry per CDR3 protein. The sample carries approximately 77,000 distinct CDR3 sequences, more than 80% recorded once. Sequenced: distant non-tumor lung tissue. The receptors shown here come from a man in his 60s with non-small cell lung cancer. The CDR3 runs from the conserved cysteine through the conserved F or W. A D gene is named only where the DNA matches it firmly. The size of a clone is reported for some rows only, either as once, few or many, or as a class for expanded clones.

13 TRBJ2-7 NA NA TRBV29-1 CSVETSNSYEQYF TGCAGCGTTGAAACATCTAACTCCTACGAGCAGTACTTC
17 TRBJ2-5 NA NA TRBV28 CASSLRVTGIGHETQYF TGTGCCAGCAGTTTACGGGTAACCGGGATAGGGCACGAGACCCAGTACTTC
15 TRBJ2-7 TRBD1 NA TRBV29-1 CSFDRDRVLAYEQYF TGCAGTTTTGACCGGGACAGAGTTTTAGCCTACGAGCAGTACTTC
15 TRBJ2-1 TRBD2 NA TRBV12-3/TRBV12-4 CASSLPGGAWNEQLF TGTGCCAGCAGTTTACCCGGGGGGGCTTGGAATGAGCAGCTCTTC
14 TRBJ1-2 NA NA TRBV4-2 CASSGQRVNCGYTF TGTGCCAGCAGTGGGCAGAGGGTTAACTGTGGCTACACCTTC
15 TRBJ2-7 NA NA TRBV5-6 CASRLVRGGGNEQYF TGTGCCAGCAGGTTGGTACGAGGGGGCGGGAACGAGCAGTACTTC
14 TRBJ2-5 TRBD1 once TRBV5-1 CASSSTGGQETQYF TGTGCCAGCAGCTCGACAGGGGGCCAGGAGACCCAGTACTTC
13 TRBJ2-7 NA NA TRBV20-1 CSVRAEGTYEQYF TGCAGTGTTAGAGCAGAGGGGACCTACGAGCAGTACTTC
16 TRBJ2-6 NA NA TRBV4-3 CASSQETVSGANVPTF TGCGCTAGCAGCCAAGAGACGGTGTCTGGGGCCAACGTCCCGACTTTC
16 TRBJ2-3 NA NA TRBV4-3 CTSSQDRVGNTDTQYF TGCACCAGCAGCCAAGATAGAGTGGGCAACACAGATACGCAGTATTTT
15 TRBJ2-3 NA NA TRBV6-1 CASSVNPRGTDMQYF TGTGCCAGCAGTGTAAACCCCCGGGGAACAGATATGCAGTATTTT
13 TRBJ2-5 NA many TRBV10-3 CAISDGAPGTQYF TGTGCCATCAGTGACGGCGCCCCTGGGACCCAGTACTTC
17 TRBJ2-3 NA NA TRBV11-3 CANSPGLGVGRTDTQYF TGTGCCAACAGCCCCGGCTTGGGAGTGGGAAGAACAGATACGCAGTATTTT
15 TRBJ2-1 NA NA TRBV20-1 CSARDRDICYNEQFF TGCAGTGCTAGAGATAGGGATATCTGCTACAATGAGCAGTTCTTC
14 TRBJ2-7 TRBD1 medium-sized TRBV16 CASSPTGSDYEQYF TGTGCCAGCAGCCCGACAGGGTCCGACTACGAGCAGTACTTC
16 TRBJ2-3 TRBD2 NA TRBV20-1 CSARSGLARNTDTQYF TGCAGTGCTAGATCCGGACTAGCGCGTAACACAGATACGCAGTATTTT
16 TRBJ2-5 NA NA TRBV11-3 CASSPAGGVSRKTQYF TGTGCCAGCAGCCCGGCGGGCGGGGTGTCGCGTAAGACCCAGTACTTC
13 TRBJ2-3 NA NA TRBV6-2/TRBV6-3 CASRPGNTGTQYF TGTGCCAGCAGGCCGGGGAACACAGGTACGCAGTATTTT
16 TRBJ2-2 TRBD1 NA TRBV12-3/TRBV12-4 CANSWPGQGFVGKLFF TGTGCCAACAGTTGGCCGGGACAGGGGTTCGTCGGGAAGCTGTTTTTT
13 TRBJ2-7 TRBD2 NA TRBV29-1 CSGGLGNFREQYF TGCAGCGGGGGACTAGGGAACTTCCGGGAGCAGTACTTC
14 TRBJ1-5 NA NA TRBV20-1 CSAKSAGVDQFQHF TGCAGTGCTAAGTCTGCAGGGGTTGATCAGTTCCAGCATTTT
14 TRBJ1-1 NA NA TRBV15 CATIPGRGGTEAFF TGTGCCACCATCCCGGGGCGAGGGGGCACTGAAGCTTTCTTT
17 TRBJ2-6 TRBD2 NA TRBV6-5 CASTLAGAISGAKVLTF TGTGCTAGCACCCTAGCGGGAGCGATCTCTGGGGCCAAGGTCCTGACTTTC
14 TRBJ2-7 NA NA TRBV28 CASSFNGRPYKQYF TGTGCCAGCAGTTTCAACGGCCGTCCCTACAAGCAGTACTTC
14 TRBJ2-5 TRBD2 many TRBV29-1 CSVDVLAGGETQYF TGCAGCGTTGATGTACTAGCGGGGGGCGAGACCCAGTACTTC
14 TRBJ2-1 TRBD1 NA TRBV7-2 CASSFRGGRSEQFF TGTGCCAGCAGCTTCAGAGGGGGCCGCAGTGAGCAGTTCTTC
16 TRBJ2-5 NA once TRBV6-6 CASSYGTGGPPDTQYF TGTGCCAGCAGTTACGGGACTGGCGGCCCGCCGGATACCCAGTACTTC
17 TRBJ2-5 NA many TRBV20-1 CSAFVRHRVSFGETQYF TGCAGTGCATTCGTCCGGCACAGGGTTTCTTTCGGAGAGACCCAGTACTTC
13 TRBJ1-5 NA NA TRBV12-3/TRBV12-4 CASSLLGDQPQRF TGTGCCAGCAGTTTACTCGGGGATCAGCCCCAGCGTTTT
14 TRBJ2-7 NA many TRBV5-4 CASSFTLGSYEQYF TGTGCCAGCAGCTTTACTCTAGGAAGCTACGAGCAGTACTTC
15 TRBJ1-2 NA NA TRBV6-2/TRBV6-3 CASSYSWQGLDGYTF TGTGCCAGCAGTTACTCGTGGCAGGGGCTGGATGGCTACACCTTC
16 TRBJ2-3 TRBD1 few TRBV6-1 CASSSAPGQGADTQYF TGTGCCAGCAGTTCAGCTCCGGGACAGGGAGCAGATACGCAGTATTTT
15 TRBJ2-3 TRBD2 NA TRBV29-1 CSAPGGGAWTDTQYF TGCAGCGCCCCTGGCGGGGGGGCCTGGACAGATACGCAGTATTTT
19 TRBJ2-1 NA NA TRBV7-9 CASSLGRPSQGNSYNEQFF TGTGCCAGCAGCTTAGGCAGGCCCAGCCAGGGGAACTCCTACAATGAGCAGTTTTTC
15 TRBJ1-1 NA many TRBV6-5 CASSPFTAGDTEAFF TGTGCCAGCAGTCCCTTTACGGCGGGGGACACTGAAGCTTTCTTT
14 TRBJ2-1 NA NA TRBV29-1 CSLELLAGPNEQFF TGCAGCCTTGAGCTACTAGCCGGCCCGAATGAGCAGTTCTTC
13 TRBJ2-7 NA NA TRBV20-1 CSAMWMAIGDQYF TGCAGTGCTATGTGGATGGCTATAGGCGATCAGTACTTC
12 TRBJ2-5 NA NA TRBV7-9 CASSLSLETQYF TGTGCCAGCAGCTTATCTCTAGAGACCCAGTACTTC
14 TRBJ2-7 TRBD1 many TRBV6-1 CASNAGTANYEQYF TGTGCCAGCAACGCTGGGACAGCCAACTACGAGCAGTACTTC
14 TRBJ2-6 NA few TRBV11-2 CATSPISGANVLTF TGTGCCACCAGTCCTATCTCTGGGGCCAACGTCTTGACTTTT
15 TRBJ1-3 NA NA TRBV20-1 CSARDGDNGGNTIYF TGCAGTGCTAGAGATGGTGACAATGGTGGAAACACCATATATTTT
15 TRBJ2-2 NA NA TRBV29-1 CSAASRVARTGELFF TGCAGCGCCGCTAGCAGGGTGGCCCGGACCGGGGAGCTGTTTTTT
15 TRBJ2-7 TRBD2 NA TRBV20-1 CSASTTSGRPSGLYF TGCAGTGCTTCCACCACTAGCGGGAGGCCTTCCGGGCTGTACTTC
14 TRBJ1-1 TRBD1 NA TRBV11-2 CASSFGQGDTKTFF TGTGCCAGCAGCTTCGGTCAGGGGGACACTAAAACTTTCTTT
16 TRBJ2-3 NA NA TRBV4-1 CASSHLTGQQVDTKYF TGCGCCAGCAGCCACCTGACCGGGCAACAGGTCGATACGAAGTATTTT
17 TRBJ2-1 TRBD2 NA TRBV11-3 CTSSLGRLAGVGNEQFF TGTACCAGCAGCTTAGGTCGACTGGCGGGAGTAGGTAATGAGCAGTTCTTC
18 TRBJ2-2 NA NA TRBV5-4 CASSFEGQRQTNTGELFF TGTGCCAGCAGCTTTGAAGGTCAGCGGCAAACGAACACCGGGGAGCTGTTTTTT
12 TRBJ2-3 NA NA TRBV11-1 CASSHRPDTQYF TGTGCCAGCAGTCATAGGCCAGATACGCAGTATTTT